Presented here are 8 T cell receptor beta chains from one specimen sequenced in a study of CD8 T cells in Susac syndrome. Reverse transcription of 0.5 to 1 ug RNA was performed with random hexamers. TCRdb re-called the immunoSEQ multiplex PCR reads with MiXCR, one entry per CDR3 protein. The profile covers just under 150,000 distinct CDR3 sequences, with approximately 95% appearing a single time and approximately 0.08% taken by the ten largest. Source material: CD4+ T cells from PBMCs. These receptors were collected from a human donor in good health.

This chain uses TRBV5-6 with TRBJ2-7; 7 bases are a match to TRBD2. In germline, CDR1 is SGHDT, CDR2 YYEEEE. V lost 0 bases and J lost 2; bases outside the gene matches: 8. The CDR3 contains 16 residues. The DNA for the CDR3 is TGTGCCAGCAGCTTGGGGGAACTAGCGAGACCCTACGAGCAGTACTTC. Protein sequence: CASSLGELARPYEQYF.

The rearrangement uses TRBV19 and TRBJ1-2; D possibly corresponds to TRBD1 (6 bases). V shed 8 bases and J shed 4 bases, with 14 bases lying between them. Germline CDR1 and CDR2: LNHDA and SQIVND (reference sequence). The CDR3 loop spans 13 amino acids. Here the CDR3 reads CASHNDRSYGYTF. CDR3 coding DNA: TGTGCCAGTCACAATGACAGGTCCTATGGCTACACCTTC. The whole variable domain, filled in from reference TRBV19 and TRBJ1-2, reads DGGITQSPKYLFRKEGQNVTLSCEQNLNHDAMYWYRQDPGQGLRLIYYSQIVNDFQKGDIAEGYSVSREKKESFPLTVTSAQKNPTAFYLCASHNDRSYGYTFGSGTRLTVV.

The chain carries TRBV5-1 and TRBJ2-7; 9 bases agree with TRBD2. This CDR3 comprises 16 residues. Trimming at V came to 0 bases and at J to 2 bases, leaving 6 bases not matched to a gene. Germline lookup yields CDR1 SGHRS and CDR2 YFSETQ. The CDR3 region is CASSLELSSGAYEQYF. The CDR3, as DNA: TGCGCCAGCAGCTTGGAATTGTCTAGCGGGGCCTACGAGCAGTACTTC.

V gene TRBV7-2 combines with J gene TRBJ1-2; 8 nucleotides line up with TRBD1. With V trimmed by 5 bases and J by 6 bases, 5 bases remained unmatched. CDR1 and CDR2 (germline): SGHTA, FQGNSA. There are 13 residues in the CDR3. The DNA for the CDR3 is TGTGCCAGCAGCCCCGACAGGGGCAATGGCTACACCTTC. Translation: CASSPDRGNGYTF.

This sequence joins TRBV7-9 and TRBJ2-2; 7 bases fit TRBD1. Looked up from germline, CDR1 is SEHNR and CDR2 is FQNEAQ (reference sequence). CDR3 length: 14 amino acids. V shed 7 bases, J shed 5 bases, and the junction held 7 bases outside the gene matches. As DNA, the CDR3 is TGTGCCAGCACCGCGAGGGGGCAAACCGGGGAGCTGTTTTTT. Translation: CASTARGQTGELFF.

The chain couples TRBV5-1 to TRBJ2-2, with D perhaps TRBD1 (5 bases). Trimming removed 4 bases from V and 1 base from J, with 8 bases in between. The CDR3 has 14 amino acids. Germline CDR1 and CDR2: SGHRS and YFSETQ. This chain's CDR3 is CASSVQGNTGELFF. DNA of the CDR3: TGCGCCAGCAGCGTCCAGGGGAACACCGGGGAGCTGTTTTTT.

The J gene is TRBJ2-1, the V gene TRBV19; TRBD1 aligns across 7 bases. V lost 3 bases, J lost 2 bases, and 4 bases stayed unmatched. Looked up from germline, CDR1 is LNHDA and CDR2 is SQIVND (reference sequence). The CDR3 runs 15 residues. CDR3 residues: CASSMTGLPYNEQFF. CDR3 nucleotide sequence: TGTGCCAGTAGTATGACAGGGTTGCCCTACAATGAGCAGTTCTTC.

The rearrangement uses TRBV20-1 and TRBJ2-2; the match to TRBD2 covers 14 bases. Looked up from germline, CDR1 is DFQATT and CDR2 is SNEGSKA (reference sequence). The CDR3 covers 18 residues. V shed 4 bases, J shed 2 bases, and the junction held 9 bases outside the gene matches. CDR3 sequence reads: CSAKRLAGGPPNTGELFF. As DNA, the CDR3 is TGCAGTGCTAAAAGACTAGCGGGAGGGCCACCAAACACCGGGGAGCTGTTTTTT.